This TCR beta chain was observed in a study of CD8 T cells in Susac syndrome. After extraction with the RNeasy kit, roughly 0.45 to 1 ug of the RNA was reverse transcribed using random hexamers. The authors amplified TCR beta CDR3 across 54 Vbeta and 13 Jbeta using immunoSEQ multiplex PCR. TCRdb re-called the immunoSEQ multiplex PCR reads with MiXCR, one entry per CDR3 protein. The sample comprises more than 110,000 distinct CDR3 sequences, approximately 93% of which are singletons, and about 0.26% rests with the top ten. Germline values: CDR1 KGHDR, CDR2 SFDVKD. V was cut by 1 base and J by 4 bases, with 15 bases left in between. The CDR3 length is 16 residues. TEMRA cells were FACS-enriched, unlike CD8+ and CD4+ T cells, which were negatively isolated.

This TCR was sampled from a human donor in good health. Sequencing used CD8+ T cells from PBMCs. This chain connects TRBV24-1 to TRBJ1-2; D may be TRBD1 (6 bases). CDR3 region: CATSDFRTDQPYGYTF. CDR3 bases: TGTGCCACCAGTGATTTCAGGACAGACCAACCCTATGGCTACACCTTC.